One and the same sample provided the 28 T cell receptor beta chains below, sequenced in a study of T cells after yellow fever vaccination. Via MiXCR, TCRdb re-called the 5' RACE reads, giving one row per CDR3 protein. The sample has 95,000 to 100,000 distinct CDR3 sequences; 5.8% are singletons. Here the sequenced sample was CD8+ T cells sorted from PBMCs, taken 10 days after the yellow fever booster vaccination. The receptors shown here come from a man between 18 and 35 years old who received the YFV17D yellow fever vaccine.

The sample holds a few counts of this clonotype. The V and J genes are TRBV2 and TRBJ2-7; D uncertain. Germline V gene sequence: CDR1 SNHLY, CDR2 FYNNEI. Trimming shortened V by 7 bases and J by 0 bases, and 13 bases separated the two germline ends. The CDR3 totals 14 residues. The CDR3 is CASTIGRSSYEQYV. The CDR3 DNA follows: TGTGCCAGCACCATAGGACGGAGCTCCTACGAGCAGTACGTC.

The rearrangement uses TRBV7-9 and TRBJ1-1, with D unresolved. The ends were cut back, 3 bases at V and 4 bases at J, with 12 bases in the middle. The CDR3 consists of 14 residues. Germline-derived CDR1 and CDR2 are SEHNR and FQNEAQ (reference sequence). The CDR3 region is CASSFAGRVTEAFF. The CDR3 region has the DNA TGTGCCAGCAGCTTTGCCGGGAGGGTCACTGAAGCTTTCTTT. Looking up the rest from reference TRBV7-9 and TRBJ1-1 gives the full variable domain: DTGVSQNPRHKITKRGQNVTFRCDPISEHNRLYWYRQTLGQGPEFLTYFQNEAQLEKSRLLSDRFSAERPKGSFSTLEIQRTEQGDSAMYLCASSFAGRVTEAFFGQGTRLTVV.

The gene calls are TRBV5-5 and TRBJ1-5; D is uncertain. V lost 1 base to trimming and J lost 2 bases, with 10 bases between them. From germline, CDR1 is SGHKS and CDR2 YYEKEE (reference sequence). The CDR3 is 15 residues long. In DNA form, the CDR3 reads TGTGCCAGCAGCTTGTACGGGGATGGCAATCAGCCCCAGCATTTT. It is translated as CASSLYGDGNQPQHF.

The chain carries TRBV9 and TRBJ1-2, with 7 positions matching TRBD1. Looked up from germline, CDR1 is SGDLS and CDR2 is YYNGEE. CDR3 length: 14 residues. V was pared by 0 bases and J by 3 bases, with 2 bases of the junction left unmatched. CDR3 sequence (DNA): TGTGCCAGCAGCGTAGGAGGGGGCGACTATGGCTACACCTTC. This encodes CASSVGGGDYGYTF. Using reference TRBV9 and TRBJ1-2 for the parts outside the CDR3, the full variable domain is DSGVTQTPKHLITATGQRVTLRCSPRSGDLSVYWYQQSLDQGLQFLIQYYNGEERAKGNILERFSAQQFPDLHSELNLSSLELGDSALYFCASSVGGGDYGYTFGSGTRLTVV.

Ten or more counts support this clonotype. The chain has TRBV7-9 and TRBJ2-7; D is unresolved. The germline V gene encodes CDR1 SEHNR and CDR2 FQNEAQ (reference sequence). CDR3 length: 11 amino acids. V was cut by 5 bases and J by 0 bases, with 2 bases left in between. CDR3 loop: CASSTSYEQYF. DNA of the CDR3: TGTGCCAGCAGCACCTCCTACGAGCAGTACTTC.

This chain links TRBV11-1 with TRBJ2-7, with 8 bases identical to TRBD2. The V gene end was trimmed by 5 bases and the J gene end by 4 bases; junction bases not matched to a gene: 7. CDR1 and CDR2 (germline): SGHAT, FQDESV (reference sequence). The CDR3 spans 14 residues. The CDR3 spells CASSRRSGSYEQYF. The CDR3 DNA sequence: TGTGCCAGCAGCAGACGGAGCGGGAGTTACGAGCAGTACTTC. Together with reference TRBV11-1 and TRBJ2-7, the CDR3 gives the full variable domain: EAEVAQSPRYKITEKSQAVAFWCDPISGHATLYWYRQILGQGPELLVQFQDESVVDDSQLPKDRFSAERLKGVDSTLKIQPAELGDSAMYLCASSRRSGSYEQYFGPGTRLTVT.

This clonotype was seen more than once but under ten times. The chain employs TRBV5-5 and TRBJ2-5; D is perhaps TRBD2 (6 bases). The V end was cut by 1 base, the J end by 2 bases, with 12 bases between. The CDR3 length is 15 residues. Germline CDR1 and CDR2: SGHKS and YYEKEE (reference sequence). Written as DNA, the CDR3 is TGTGCCAGCAGCTTGTCACGGGAGCTACAAGAGACCCAGTACTTC. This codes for CASSLSRELQETQYF.

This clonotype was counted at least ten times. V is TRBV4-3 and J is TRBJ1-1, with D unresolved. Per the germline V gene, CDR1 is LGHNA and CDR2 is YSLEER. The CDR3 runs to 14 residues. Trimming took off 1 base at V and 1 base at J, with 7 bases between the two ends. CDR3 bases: TGCGCCAGCAGCCAAGGTACAAGGAACACTGAAGCTTTCTTT. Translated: CASSQGTRNTEAFF.

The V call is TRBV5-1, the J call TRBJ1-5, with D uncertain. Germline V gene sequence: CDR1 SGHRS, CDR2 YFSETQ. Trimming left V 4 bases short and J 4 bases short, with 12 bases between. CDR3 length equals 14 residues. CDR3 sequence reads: CASSPAAENQPQHF. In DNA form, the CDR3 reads TGCGCCAGCAGCCCGGCGGCAGAAAATCAGCCCCAGCATTTT.

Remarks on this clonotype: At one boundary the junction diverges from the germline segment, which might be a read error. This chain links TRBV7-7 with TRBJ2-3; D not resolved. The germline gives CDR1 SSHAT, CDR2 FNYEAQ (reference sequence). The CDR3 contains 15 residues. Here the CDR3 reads CASSTGSARTDTQYF. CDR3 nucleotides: TGTGCTAGCAGCACGGGCTCCGCCCGCACAGATACGCAGTATTTT.

The CDR3 region is CASTKGYGYTF. Here the CDR3 DNA reads TGTGCCAGCACCAAAGGGTATGGCTACACCTTC. The V gene is TRBV5-8, the J gene TRBJ1-2; no clear D gene. This CDR3 is 11 amino acids long. Trimming took 6 bases from V and 5 from J, leaving 8 bases between them. Germline lookup yields CDR1 SGHTS and CDR2 YDEGEE.

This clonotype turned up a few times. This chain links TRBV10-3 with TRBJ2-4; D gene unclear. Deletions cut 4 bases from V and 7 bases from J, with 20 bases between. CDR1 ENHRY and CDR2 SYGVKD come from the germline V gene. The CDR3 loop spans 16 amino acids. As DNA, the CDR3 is TGTGCCATCAGTGTAGACGGCACAGAGAACGTGAACATTCAGTACTTC. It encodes CAISVDGTENVNIQYF.

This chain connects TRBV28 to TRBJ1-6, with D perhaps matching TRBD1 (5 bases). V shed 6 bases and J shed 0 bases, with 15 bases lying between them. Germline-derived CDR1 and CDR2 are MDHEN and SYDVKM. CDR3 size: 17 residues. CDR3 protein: CASRAEQVVSYNSPLHF. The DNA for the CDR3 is TGTGCCAGCAGAGCGGAACAGGTTGTCTCCTATAATTCACCCCTCCACTTT. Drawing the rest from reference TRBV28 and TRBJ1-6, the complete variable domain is DVKVTQSSRYLVKRTGEKVFLECVQDMDHENMFWYRQDPGLGLRLIYFSYDVKMKEKGDIPEGYSVSREKKERFSLILESASTNQTSMYLCASRAEQVVSYNSPLHFGNGTRLTVT.

CDR3 nucleotide sequence: TGTGCCAGCAGCCTCCTTGGCGAGCAGTACGTC. Protein product: CASSLLGEQYV. The chain recombines TRBV11-2 with TRBJ2-7; D is unresolved. Per the germline V gene, CDR1 is SGHAT and CDR2 is FQNNGV. This CDR3 comprises 11 residues. Trimming took off 5 bases at V and 6 bases at J, with 8 bases between the two ends.

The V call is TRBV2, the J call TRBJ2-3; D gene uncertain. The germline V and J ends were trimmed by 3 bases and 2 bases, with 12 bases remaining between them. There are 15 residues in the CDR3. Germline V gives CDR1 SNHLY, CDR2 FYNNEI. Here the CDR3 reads CASSDEQINTDTQYF. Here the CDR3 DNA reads TGTGCCAGCAGTGATGAACAGATTAACACAGATACGCAGTATTTT. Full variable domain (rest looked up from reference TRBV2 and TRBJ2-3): EPEVTQTPSHQVTQMGQEVILRCVPISNHLYFYWYRQILGQKVEFLVSFYNNEISEKSEIFDDQFSVERPDGSNFTLKIRSTKLEDSAMYFCASSDEQINTDTQYFGPGTRLTVL.

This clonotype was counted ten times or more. The CDR3 coding sequence is TGTGCCAGCAGTGAGAGTAGCGGGGGTCCGGATGAGCAGTTCTTC. This translates into CASSESSGGPDEQFF. The gene calls are TRBV6-1 and TRBJ2-1, with TRBD2 matching 9 bases. CDR1 is MNHNS and CDR2 is SASEGT in the germline V gene. V was clipped by 3 bases and J by 8 bases; unmatched bases: 8. The CDR3 totals 15 residues.

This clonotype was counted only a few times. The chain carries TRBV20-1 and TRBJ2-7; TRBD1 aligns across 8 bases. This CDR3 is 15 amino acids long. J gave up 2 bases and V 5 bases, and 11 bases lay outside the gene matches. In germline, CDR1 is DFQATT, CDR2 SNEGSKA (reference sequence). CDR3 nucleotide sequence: TGCAGTGCTCGCGACCTGGACAGGGCCACCTACGAGCAGTACTTC. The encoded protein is CSARDLDRATYEQYF.

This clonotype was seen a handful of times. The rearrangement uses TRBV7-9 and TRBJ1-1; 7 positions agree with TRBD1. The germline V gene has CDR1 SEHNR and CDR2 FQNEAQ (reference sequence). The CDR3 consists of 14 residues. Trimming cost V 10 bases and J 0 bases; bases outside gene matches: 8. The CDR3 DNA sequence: TGTGCCACCACCGACAGGGCCGTGAACACTGAAGCTTTCTTT. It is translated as CATTDRAVNTEAFF.

In nucleotides, the CDR3 is TGTGCCAGCAGCGCGAGCGGGGGCTATGGCTACACCTTC. It codes for CASSASGGYGYTF. The V gene is TRBV9, the J gene TRBJ1-2; tentatively, D is TRBD1 (5 bases). Germline V gene data show CDR1 as SGDLS and CDR2 as YYNGEE. This CDR3 is built from 13 residues. Trimming removed 3 bases at V and 4 bases at J, with 10 bases between.

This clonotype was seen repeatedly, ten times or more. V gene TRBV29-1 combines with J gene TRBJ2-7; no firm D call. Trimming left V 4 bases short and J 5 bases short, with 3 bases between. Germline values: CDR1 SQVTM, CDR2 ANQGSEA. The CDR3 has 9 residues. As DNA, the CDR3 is TGCAGCGTTGTTCACGAGCAGTACTTC. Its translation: CSVVHEQYF.

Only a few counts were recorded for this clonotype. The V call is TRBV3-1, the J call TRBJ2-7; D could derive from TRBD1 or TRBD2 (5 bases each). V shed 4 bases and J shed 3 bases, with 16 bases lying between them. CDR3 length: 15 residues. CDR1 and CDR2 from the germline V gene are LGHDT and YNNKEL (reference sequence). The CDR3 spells CASSPPGLGVYEQYF. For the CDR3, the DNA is TGTGCCAGCAGCCCCCCAGGACTGGGGGTCTACGAGCAGTACTTC.

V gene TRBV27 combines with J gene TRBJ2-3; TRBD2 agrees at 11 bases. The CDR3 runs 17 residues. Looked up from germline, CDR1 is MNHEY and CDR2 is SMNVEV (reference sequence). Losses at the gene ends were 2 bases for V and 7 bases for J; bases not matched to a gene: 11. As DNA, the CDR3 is TGTGCCAGCAGTTTACGGTTAGCGGGGGGGCCGTTAAATACGCAGTATTTT. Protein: CASSLRLAGGPLNTQYF.

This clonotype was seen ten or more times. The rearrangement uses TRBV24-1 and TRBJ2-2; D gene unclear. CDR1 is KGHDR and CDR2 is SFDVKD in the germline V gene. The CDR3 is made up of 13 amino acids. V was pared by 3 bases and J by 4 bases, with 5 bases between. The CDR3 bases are TGTGCCACCAGTGATCACTTCACCGGGGAGCTGTTTTTT. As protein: CATSDHFTGELFF.

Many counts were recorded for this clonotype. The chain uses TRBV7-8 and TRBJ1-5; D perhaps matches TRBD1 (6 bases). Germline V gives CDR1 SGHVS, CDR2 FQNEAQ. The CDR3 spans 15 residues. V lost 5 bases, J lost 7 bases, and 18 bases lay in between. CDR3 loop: CASSEVGGGSQPQHF. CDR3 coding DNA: TGTGCCAGCAGCGAAGTAGGCGGGGGCAGCCAGCCCCAGCATTTT.

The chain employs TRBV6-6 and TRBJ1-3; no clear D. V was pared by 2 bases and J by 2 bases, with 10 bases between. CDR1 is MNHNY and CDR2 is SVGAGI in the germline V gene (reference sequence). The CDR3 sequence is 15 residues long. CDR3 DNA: TGTGCCAGCAGTTACCAAACCGTTACTGGAAACACCATATATTTT. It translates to CASSYQTVTGNTIYF.

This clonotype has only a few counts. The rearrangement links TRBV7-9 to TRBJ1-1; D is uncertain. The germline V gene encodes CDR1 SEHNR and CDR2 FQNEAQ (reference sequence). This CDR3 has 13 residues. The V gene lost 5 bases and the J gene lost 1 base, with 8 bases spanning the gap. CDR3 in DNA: TGTGCCAGCAGCACCGGGCAGAACACTGAAGCTTTCTTT. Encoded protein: CASSTGQNTEAFF.

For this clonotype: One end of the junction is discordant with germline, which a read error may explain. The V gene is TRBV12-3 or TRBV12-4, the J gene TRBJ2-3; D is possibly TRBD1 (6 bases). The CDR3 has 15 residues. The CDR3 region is CDSSSRGGPTDTQYF. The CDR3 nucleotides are TGTGACAGCAGTTCGCGAGGGGGACCCACAGATACGCAGTATTTT.

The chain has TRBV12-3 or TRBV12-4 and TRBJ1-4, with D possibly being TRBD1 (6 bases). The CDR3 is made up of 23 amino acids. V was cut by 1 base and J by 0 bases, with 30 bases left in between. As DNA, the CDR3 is TGTGCCAGCAGTTTAGGCCTTCTCCTTGCCAAGAACAGGGAAAAAGCAACTAATGAAAAACTGTTTTTT. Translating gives CASSLGLLLAKNREKATNEKLFF.